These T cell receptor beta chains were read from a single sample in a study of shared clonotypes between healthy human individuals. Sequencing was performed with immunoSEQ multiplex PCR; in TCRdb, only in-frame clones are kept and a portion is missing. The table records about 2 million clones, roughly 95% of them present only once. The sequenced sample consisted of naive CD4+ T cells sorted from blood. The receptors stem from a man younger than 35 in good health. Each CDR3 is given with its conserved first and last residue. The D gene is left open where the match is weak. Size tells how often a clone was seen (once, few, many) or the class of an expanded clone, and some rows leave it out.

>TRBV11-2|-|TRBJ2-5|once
TGTGCCAGCAGCTTAGACGGGACGTTCCAAGAGACCCAGTACTTC
CASSLDGTFQETQYF
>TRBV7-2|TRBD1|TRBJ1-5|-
TGTGCCAGCAGCCCGGGGACAGGGTTATTTGCTCAGCCCCAGCATTTT
CASSPGTGLFAQPQHF
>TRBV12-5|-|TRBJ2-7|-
TGTGCTAGTGGTCGGGACGTGACCTACGAGCAGTACTTC
CASGRDVTYEQYF
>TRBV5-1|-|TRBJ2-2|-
TGCGCCAGCAGCTTGGGGGTGCCACAGGGAAGGACCGGGGAGCTGTTTTTT
CASSLGVPQGRTGELFF
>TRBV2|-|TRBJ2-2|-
TGTGCCAGCAGCGAATCTAGGAGGACCGGGGAGCTGTTTTTT
CASSESRRTGELFF
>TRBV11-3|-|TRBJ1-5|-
TGTGCCAGCAGCCCCGGCGTCCAGCCCCAGCATTTT
CASSPGVQPQHF
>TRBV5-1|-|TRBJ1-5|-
TGCGCCAGCAGCCTCGACACAAATAGCAATCAGCCCCAGCATTTT
CASSLDTNSNQPQHF
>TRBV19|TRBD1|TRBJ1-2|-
TGTGCCAGTAATGACAGGGGTAAGAGTTATGGCTACACCTTC
CASNDRGKSYGYTF
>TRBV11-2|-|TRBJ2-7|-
TGTGCCAGCAGCGGGTCGACAGGAGGCTACGAGCAGTACTTC
CASSGSTGGYEQYF
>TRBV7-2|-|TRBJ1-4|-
TGTGCCAGCAGCTTAGTTGGTCAGGGAGAATTGTTTTTT
CASSLVGQGELFF
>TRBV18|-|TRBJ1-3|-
TGTGCCAGCTCATCATCCGTGGGGGCCTCTGGAAACACCATATATTTT
CASSSSVGASGNTIYF
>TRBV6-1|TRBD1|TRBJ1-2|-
TGTGCCAGCAGTGAAAAGGACAGGGATAAGTGGGGCTACACCTTC
CASSEKDRDKWGYTF
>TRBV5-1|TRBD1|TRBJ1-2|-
TGCGCCAGCAGCTTGGGAGACCCGGGACAGGGGTTTTATGGCTACACCTTC
CASSLGDPGQGFYGYTF
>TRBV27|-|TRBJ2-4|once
TGTGCCAGCAGTTCAGGGGTAGCCAAAAACATTCAGTACTTC
CASSSGVAKNIQYF
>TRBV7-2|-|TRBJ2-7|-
TGTGCCAGCAGCACTACCGGGACGGCCACCTACGAGCAGTACTTC
CASSTTGTATYEQYF
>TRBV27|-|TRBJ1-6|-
TGTGCCAGCAGGCTAGACCGGGATTTCTATAATTCACCCCTCCACTTT
CASRLDRDFYNSPLHF
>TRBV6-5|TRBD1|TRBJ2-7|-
TGTGCCAGCAGTTACCTCACAGGGGGTGCCTACGAGCAGTACTTC
CASSYLTGGAYEQYF
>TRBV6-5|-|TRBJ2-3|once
TGTGCCAGCAGTCTCCTTAGGGGCACAGATACGCAGTATTTT
CASSLLRGTDTQYF
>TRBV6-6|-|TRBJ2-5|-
TGTGCCAGCAGCAACCTTGTGGGGGCCGAAGAGACCCAGTACTTC
CASSNLVGAEETQYF
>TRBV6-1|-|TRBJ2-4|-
TGTGCCAGCAGTGAAGTCGAGCGGTTAGCCAAAAACATTCAGTACTTC
CASSEVERLAKNIQYF
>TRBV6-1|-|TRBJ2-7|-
TGTGCCAGCACTCAGCTTCGGGGCCCACTCTACGAGCAGTACTTC
CASTQLRGPLYEQYF
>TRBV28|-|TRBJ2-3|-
TGTGCCAGCACCGACCAAACCCCGAGTACGCAGTATTTT
CASTDQTPSTQYF
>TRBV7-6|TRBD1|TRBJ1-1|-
TGTGCCAGCAGCCCAGGGGGGGGGCAGAGGAACACTGAAGCTTTCTTT
CASSPGGGQRNTEAFF
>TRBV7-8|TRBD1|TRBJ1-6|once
TGTGCCAGCAGCTTAGGAGGGACAGCAAATTCACCCCTCCACTTT
CASSLGGTANSPLHF
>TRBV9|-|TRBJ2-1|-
TGTGCCAGCAGCGCCGGACAGAGCTCCTACAATGAGCAGTTCTTC
CASSAGQSSYNEQFF
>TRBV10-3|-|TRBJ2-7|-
TGTGCCATCAGTACCGGGGGTCTTTACGAGCAGTACTTC
CAISTGGLYEQYF
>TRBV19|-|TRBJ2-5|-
TGTGCCAGTAGTCCTGGAAGAGGGACCGTTGAAGAGACCCAGTACTTC
CASSPGRGTVEETQYF
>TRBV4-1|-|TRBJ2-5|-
TGCGCCAGCAGCCAACCCGACAGGAGGGAAGAGACCCAGTACTTC
CASSQPDRREETQYF
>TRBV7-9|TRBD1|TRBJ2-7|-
TGTGCCAGCAGCCCCGATCGGACAGGATCCTACGAGCAGTACTTC
CASSPDRTGSYEQYF
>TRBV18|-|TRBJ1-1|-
TGTGCCAGCTCACCAACTTCAACGTCAAACACTGAAGCTTTCTTT
CASSPTSTSNTEAFF
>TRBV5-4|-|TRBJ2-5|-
TGTGCCAGCAGCTTGGCAACCGAGACCCAGTACTTC
CASSLATETQYF
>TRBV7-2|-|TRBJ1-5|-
TGTGCCAGCAGCTTAAGTAATCAGCCCCAGCATTTT
CASSLSNQPQHF
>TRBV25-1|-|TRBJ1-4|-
TGTGCCAGCAGTGCCCGGGGGAGAAGGCCTAATGAAAAACTGTTTTTT
CASSARGRRPNEKLFF
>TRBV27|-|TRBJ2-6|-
TGTGCCAGCAGTTTATTCGGACAGACCTTCTCTGGGGCCAACGTCCTGACTTTC
CASSLFGQTFSGANVLTF
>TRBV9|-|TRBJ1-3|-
TGTGCCAGCAGCCCCTCCCTGAGTTACCACTCTGGAAACACCATATATTTT
CASSPSLSYHSGNTIYF
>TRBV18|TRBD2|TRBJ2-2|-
TGTGCCAGCTCAGCTAGCGGTTCGAACACCGGGGAGCTGTTTTTT
CASSASGSNTGELFF
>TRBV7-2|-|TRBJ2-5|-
TGTGCCAGCAGCCCTATGGGGTCCCAAGAGACCCAGTACTTC
CASSPMGSQETQYF
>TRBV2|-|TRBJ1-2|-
TGTGCCAGCACCGAAGGTGGGGGCGCCGGTGGCTACACCTTC
CASTEGGGAGGYTF
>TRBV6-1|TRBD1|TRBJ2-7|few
TGTGCCAGCGGGAGACAGGGAACCTACGAGCAGTACTTC
CASGRQGTYEQYF
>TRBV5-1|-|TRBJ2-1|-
TGCGCCAGCAGCTTGGGGGGAGAGCAGTTCTTC
CASSLGGEQFF
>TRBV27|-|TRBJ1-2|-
TGTGCCAGCAGAAACAGTCGTGCCGGGCGGATCTATGGCTACACCTTC
CASRNSRAGRIYGYTF
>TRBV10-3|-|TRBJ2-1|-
TGTGCCATCACTGGGCTACCCTACAATGAGCAGTTCTTC
CAITGLPYNEQFF
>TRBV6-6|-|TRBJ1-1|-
TGTGCCAGCAGTTACTCGAGGGGGGTGAACACTGAAGCTTTCTTT
CASSYSRGVNTEAFF
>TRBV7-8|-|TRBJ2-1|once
TGTGCCAGCAGCTACCACGGGTTTTACAATGAGCAGTTCTTC
CASSYHGFYNEQFF
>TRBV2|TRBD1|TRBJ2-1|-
TGTGCCAGCAGTTCGGACAGGGGTTCCTACAATGAGCAGTTCTTC
CASSSDRGSYNEQFF
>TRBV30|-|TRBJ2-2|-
TGTGCCTGGTCTTGGGGGCTCGACACCGGGGAGCTGTTTTTT
CAWSWGLDTGELFF
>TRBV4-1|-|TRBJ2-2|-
TGCGCCAGCAGCCAAGTCGGGGATTCGAACACCGGGGAGCTGTTTTTT
CASSQVGDSNTGELFF
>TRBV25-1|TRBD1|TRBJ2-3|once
TGTGCCAGCATCGACAGGGTCCCAGATACGCAGTATTTT
CASIDRVPDTQYF
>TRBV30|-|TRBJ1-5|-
TGTGCCTGGAGTCCTCGACAGGGCAATCAGCCCCAGCATTTT
CAWSPRQGNQPQHF
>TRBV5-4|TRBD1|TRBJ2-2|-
TGTGCCAGCAGTACAGACAGGGGGTCGAACACCGGGGAGCTGTTTTTT
CASSTDRGSNTGELFF
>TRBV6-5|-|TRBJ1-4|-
TGTGCCAGCAGTTACTCAGGGCCCGCAGAAAAACTGTTTTTT
CASSYSGPAEKLFF
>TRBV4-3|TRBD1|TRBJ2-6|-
TGCGCCAGCAGCCAGCAGGGGGCTGGGGCCAACGTCCTGACTTTC
CASSQQGAGANVLTF
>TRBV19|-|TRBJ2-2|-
TGTGCCAGTCGGGGCTCGAACACCGGGGAGCTGTTTTTT
CASRGSNTGELFF